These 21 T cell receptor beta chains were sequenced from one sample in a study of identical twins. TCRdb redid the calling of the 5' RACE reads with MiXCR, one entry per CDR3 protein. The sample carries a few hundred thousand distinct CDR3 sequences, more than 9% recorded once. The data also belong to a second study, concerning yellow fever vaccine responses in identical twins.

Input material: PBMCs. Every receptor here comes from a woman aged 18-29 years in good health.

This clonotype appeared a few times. The CDR3 reads CAISESLPGGSNIQYF. The CDR3 nucleotides are TGTGCCATCAGTGAGTCGCTCCCAGGGGGGTCCAACATTCAGTACTTC. The rearrangement links TRBV10-3 to TRBJ2-4; perhaps TRBD1 as D (7 bases). V lost 0 bases and J lost 7, with 16 bases in between. Germline V lookup: CDR1 ENHRY, CDR2 SYGVKD. The CDR3 has 16 amino acids.

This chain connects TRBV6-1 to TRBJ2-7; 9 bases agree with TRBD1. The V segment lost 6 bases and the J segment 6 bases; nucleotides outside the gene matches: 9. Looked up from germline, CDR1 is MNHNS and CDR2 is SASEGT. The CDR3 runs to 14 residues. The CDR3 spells CASSHRDRVGEQYF. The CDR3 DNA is TGTGCCAGCAGCCACCGGGACAGGGTAGGCGAGCAGTACTTC.

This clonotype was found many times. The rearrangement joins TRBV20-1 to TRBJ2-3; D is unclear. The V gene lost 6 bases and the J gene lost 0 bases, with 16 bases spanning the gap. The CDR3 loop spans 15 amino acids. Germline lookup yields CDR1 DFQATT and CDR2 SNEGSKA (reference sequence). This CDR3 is CSAQERARSTDTQYF. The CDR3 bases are TGCAGTGCCCAAGAACGGGCCAGGAGCACAGATACGCAGTATTTT.

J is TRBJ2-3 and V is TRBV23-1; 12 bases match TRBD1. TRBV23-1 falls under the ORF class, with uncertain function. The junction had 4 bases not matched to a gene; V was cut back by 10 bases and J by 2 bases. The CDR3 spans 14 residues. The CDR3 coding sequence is TGCGCCAAACCGGGACAGGGGGCCACAGATACGCAGTATTTT. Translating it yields CAKPGQGATDTQYF.

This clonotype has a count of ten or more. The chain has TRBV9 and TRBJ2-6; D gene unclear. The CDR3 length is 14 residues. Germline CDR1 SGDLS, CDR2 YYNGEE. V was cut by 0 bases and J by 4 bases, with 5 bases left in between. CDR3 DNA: TGTGCCAGCAGCGTAGTGGGGGGGGCCAACGTCCTGACTTTC. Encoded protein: CASSVVGGANVLTF.

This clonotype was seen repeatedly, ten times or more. The CDR3 is CASSLGASSGNTIYF. The CDR3 region has the DNA TGCGCCAGCAGCCTGGGGGCCAGCTCTGGAAACACCATATATTTT. The rearrangement joins TRBV4-1 to TRBJ1-3; possibly TRBD1 for D (6 bases). The germline V gene has CDR1 MGHRA and CDR2 YSYEKL. The CDR3 spans 15 residues. V lost 4 bases to trimming and J lost 0 bases, with 10 bases between them.

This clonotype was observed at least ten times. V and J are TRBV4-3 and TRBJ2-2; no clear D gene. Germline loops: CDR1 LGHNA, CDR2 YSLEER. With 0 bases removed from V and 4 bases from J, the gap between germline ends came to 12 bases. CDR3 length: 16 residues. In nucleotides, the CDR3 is TGCGCCAGCAGCCAAGACGTCTCTCTAATCACCGGGGAGCTGTTTTTT. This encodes CASSQDVSLITGELFF.

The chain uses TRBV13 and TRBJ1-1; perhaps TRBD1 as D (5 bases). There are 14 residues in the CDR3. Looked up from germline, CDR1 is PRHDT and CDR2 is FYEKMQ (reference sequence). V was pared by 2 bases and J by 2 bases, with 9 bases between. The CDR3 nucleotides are TGTGCCAGCAGCTTACTACAGGTCAACACTGAAGCTTTCTTT. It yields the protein CASSLLQVNTEAFF.

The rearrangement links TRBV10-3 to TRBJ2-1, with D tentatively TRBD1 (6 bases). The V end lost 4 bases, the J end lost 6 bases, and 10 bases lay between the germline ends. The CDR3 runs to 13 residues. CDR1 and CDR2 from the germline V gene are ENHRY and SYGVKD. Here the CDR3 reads CAISVDRLNEQFF. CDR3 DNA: TGTGCCATCAGTGTGGACAGACTCAATGAGCAGTTCTTC.

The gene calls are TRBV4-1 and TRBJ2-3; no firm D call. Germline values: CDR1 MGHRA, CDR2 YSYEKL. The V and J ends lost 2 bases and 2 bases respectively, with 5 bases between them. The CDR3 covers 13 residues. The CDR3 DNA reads TGCGCCAGCAGCCAAAGGACCACAGATACGCAGTATTTT. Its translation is CASSQRTTDTQYF.

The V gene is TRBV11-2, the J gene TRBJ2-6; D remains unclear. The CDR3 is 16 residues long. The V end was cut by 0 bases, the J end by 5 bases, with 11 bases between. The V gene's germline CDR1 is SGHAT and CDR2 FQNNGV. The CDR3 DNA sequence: TGTGCCAGCAGCTTAGAAGGCCGTCCTAGGGCCAACGTCCTGACTTTC. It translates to CASSLEGRPRANVLTF.

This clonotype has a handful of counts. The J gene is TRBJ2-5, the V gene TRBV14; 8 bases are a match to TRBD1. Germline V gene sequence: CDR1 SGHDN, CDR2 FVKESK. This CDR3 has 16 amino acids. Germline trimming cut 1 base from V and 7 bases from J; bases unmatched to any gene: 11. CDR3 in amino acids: CASSQAGRGQYGTQYF. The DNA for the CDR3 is TGTGCCAGCAGCCAAGCTGGCAGGGGGCAATACGGGACCCAGTACTTC.

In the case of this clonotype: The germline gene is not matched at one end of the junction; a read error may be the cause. CDR3 region: CATSDRRTLLKPF. CDR3 coding DNA: TGTGCCACCAGTGACAGACGGACGCTCCTAAAACCCTTC. The chain is built from TRBV24-1 and TRBJ1-2; D remains ambiguous. The CDR3 contains 13 residues. Germline CDR1 KGHDR, CDR2 SFDVKD.

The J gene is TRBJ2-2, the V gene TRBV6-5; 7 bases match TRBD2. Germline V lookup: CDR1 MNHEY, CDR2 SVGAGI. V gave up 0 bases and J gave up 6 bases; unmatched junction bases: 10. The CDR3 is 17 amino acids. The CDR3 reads CASSYSNLAGRAGELFF. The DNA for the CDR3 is TGTGCCAGCAGTTACTCAAATTTGGCAGGGAGGGCCGGGGAGCTGTTTTTT.

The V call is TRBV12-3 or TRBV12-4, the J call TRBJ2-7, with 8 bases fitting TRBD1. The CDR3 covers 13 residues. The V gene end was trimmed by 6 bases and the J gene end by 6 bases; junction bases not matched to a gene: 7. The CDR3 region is CASSLQGVGEQYF. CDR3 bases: TGTGCCAGCAGCTTACAGGGGGTCGGCGAGCAGTACTTC.

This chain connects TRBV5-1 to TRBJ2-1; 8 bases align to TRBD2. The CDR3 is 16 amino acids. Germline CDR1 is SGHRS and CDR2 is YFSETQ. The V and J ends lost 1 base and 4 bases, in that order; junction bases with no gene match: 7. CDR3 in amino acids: CASSLNSGNGYNEQFF. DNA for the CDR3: TGCGCCAGCAGCTTGAATAGCGGGAATGGGTACAATGAGCAGTTCTTC.

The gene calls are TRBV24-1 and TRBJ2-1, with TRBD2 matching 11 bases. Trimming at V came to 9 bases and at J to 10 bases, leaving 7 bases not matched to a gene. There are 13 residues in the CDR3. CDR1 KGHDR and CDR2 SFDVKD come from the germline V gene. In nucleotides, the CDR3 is TGTGCCACCCGAACTAGCGGGAGTCCGGAGCAGTTCTTC. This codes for CATRTSGSPEQFF.

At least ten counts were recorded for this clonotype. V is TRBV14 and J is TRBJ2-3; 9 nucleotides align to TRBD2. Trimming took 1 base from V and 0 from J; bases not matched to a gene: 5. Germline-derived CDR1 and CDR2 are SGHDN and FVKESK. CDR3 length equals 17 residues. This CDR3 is CASSQAFLAGSTDTQYF. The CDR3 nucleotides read TGTGCCAGCAGCCAAGCTTTCCTAGCGGGGAGCACAGATACGCAGTATTTT.

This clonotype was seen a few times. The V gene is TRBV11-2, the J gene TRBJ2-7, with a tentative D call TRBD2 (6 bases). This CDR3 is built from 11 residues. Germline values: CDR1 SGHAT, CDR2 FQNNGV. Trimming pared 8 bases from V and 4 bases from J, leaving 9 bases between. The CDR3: CASGAGYEQYF. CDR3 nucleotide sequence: TGTGCCAGCGGCGCGGGATACGAGCAGTACTTC.

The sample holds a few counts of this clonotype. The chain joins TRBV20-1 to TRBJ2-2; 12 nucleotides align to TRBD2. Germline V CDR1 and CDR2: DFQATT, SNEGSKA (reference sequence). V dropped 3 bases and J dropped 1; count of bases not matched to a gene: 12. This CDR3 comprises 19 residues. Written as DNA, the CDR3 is TGCAGTGCTAGGAAGTCCGGGACTAGCGGGCCCAAGAACACCGGGGAGCTGTTTTTT. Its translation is CSARKSGTSGPKNTGELFF.

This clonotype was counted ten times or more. The CDR3 reads CASSSGRQTGELFF. The CDR3 DNA reads TGTGCCAGCAGCTCGGGGAGGCAGACCGGGGAGCTGTTTTTT. The rearrangement links TRBV5-6 to TRBJ2-2, with a possible D match to TRBD2 (6 bases). Per germline, CDR1 SGHDT and CDR2 YYEEEE. The CDR3 is made up of 14 amino acids. V dropped 3 bases and J dropped 5 bases, with 11 bases sitting between them.